Each of the 8 T cell receptor beta chains below was sequenced from the same sample in a study of blood T cells in healthy people across ages. A J-beta primer mix and a sample-barcoded 5' primer were used in a second PCR of roughly 6 to 11 cycles. TCRdb called the 5' RACE reads again in MiXCR, with one record for every CDR3 protein. Among about 1,400,000 distinct CDR3 sequences, around 59% were seen once, and the ten largest hold more than 6%. The sample was blood. These receptors all come from a man in his late teens or twenties in good health.

The V call is TRBV29-1, the J call TRBJ2-3, with D possibly being TRBD1 (6 bases). This CDR3 comprises 15 residues. V lost 7 bases to trimming and J lost 0 bases, with 17 bases between them. CDR1 and CDR2 (germline): SQVTM, ANQGSEA. This CDR3 reads CSGGQSITSTDTQYF. The CDR3 region has the DNA TGCAGCGGTGGACAGAGCATTACTAGCACAGATACGCAGTATTTT.

This clonotype turned up a few times. The chain links TRBV5-1 to TRBJ2-4; D perhaps matches TRBD1 (5 bases). The J call is in doubt because the DNA end fits TRBJ2-7 better. CDR1 and CDR2 from the germline V gene are SGHRS and YFSETQ. The CDR3 covers 15 residues. This CDR3 reads CASSLEYRISNEQYF. In DNA form, the CDR3 reads TGCGCCAGCAGCTTGGAGTACAGGATTAGCAACGAGCAGTACTTC.

The chain is built from TRBV4-3 and TRBJ2-7; tentatively, D is TRBD2 (6 bases). V shed 1 base and J shed 4 bases, with 14 bases lying between them. CDR3 length: 15 residues. The germline CDR1 and CDR2 sequences are LGHNA and YSLEER. Written as DNA, the CDR3 is TGCGCCAGCAGCCAAGTCGCGGGATCCGGATACGAGCAGTACTTC. Amino acid sequence: CASSQVAGSGYEQYF.

The rearrangement links TRBV6-5 to TRBJ2-7, with D tentatively TRBD2 (5 bases). This CDR3 spans 16 amino acids. V was shortened by 0 bases and J by 2 bases, with 14 bases between the two germline ends. Germline V gene sequence: CDR1 MNHEY, CDR2 SVGAGI. The CDR3 spells CASSYSATVGAYEQYF. For the CDR3, the DNA is TGTGCCAGCAGTTACTCGGCCACAGTCGGGGCCTACGAGCAGTACTTC.

This clonotype was detected only once. The DNA of the CDR3 is TGCAGTGCCGAGAAGGGGGTCCGAGGCCACGAGCAGTACTTC. Residues: CSAEKGVRGHEQYF. The V call is TRBV20-1, the J call TRBJ2-7; TRBD1 is a possible D gene (6 bases). From germline, CDR1 is DFQATT and CDR2 SNEGSKA (reference sequence). This CDR3 spans 14 amino acids. Trimming left V 6 bases short and J 5 bases short, with 20 bases between.

This clonotype was seen a few times. The V call is TRBV27, the J call TRBJ2-7; 7 bases are a match to TRBD2. Looked up from germline, CDR1 is MNHEY and CDR2 is SMNVEV (reference sequence). The V gene end was trimmed by 2 bases and the J gene end by 6 bases; junction bases not matched to a gene: 4. The CDR3 spans 13 residues. The CDR3 here is CASSLGEGGEQYF. The CDR3 coding sequence is TGTGCCAGCAGTTTAGGGGAGGGAGGCGAGCAGTACTTC.

The rearrangement links TRBV29-1 to TRBJ2-4; D call uncertain. The V end lost 6 bases, the J end lost 0 bases, and 9 bases lay between the germline ends. Looked up from germline, CDR1 is SQVTM and CDR2 is ANQGSEA. The CDR3 length is 13 residues. The CDR3 is CSVAPLAKNIQYF. Here the CDR3 DNA reads TGCAGCGTGGCCCCTCTAGCCAAAAACATTCAGTACTTC.

On this clonotype itself: A junction boundary mismatches the germline segment, possibly from a read error. The V gene is TRBV24-1, the J gene TRBJ2-5; D is possibly TRBD2 (5 bases). This CDR3 region has 15 residues. CDR1 is KGHDR and CDR2 is SFDVKD in the germline V gene. In nucleotides, the CDR3 is TGTGACACCAGTGACACGAACGACCGGGGTCGGGCCCAGTACTTC. This encodes CDTSDTNDRGRAQYF.